The rows below give T cell receptor beta chains drawn from one sample of a study of T cell responses to AZD1222 COVID-19 vaccine. Measured with immunoSEQ multiplex PCR; TCRdb has only the in-frame clones, and not every one. Here the sample spans roughly 100,000 clones, about 85% being singletons. The material sequenced was peripheral blood, taken on day 0 of AZD1222 vaccination. The receptors were sampled from an adult in good health. CDR3s include the opening cysteine and the closing phenylalanine or tryptophan. Fields, in order: V gene, J gene, CDR3 protein.

V gene: TRBV7-8; J gene: TRBJ1-6; CDR3 protein: CASSLAGGTGNNSPLHF
V gene: TRBV18; J gene: TRBJ2-1; CDR3 protein: CASSPLPSGEQFF
V gene: TRBV29-1; J gene: TRBJ2-1; CDR3 protein: CSVGPGGQFF
V gene: TRBV5-4; J gene: TRBJ2-4; CDR3 protein: CASSLGGPQGVKNIQYF
V gene: TRBV27; J gene: TRBJ1-1; CDR3 protein: CASSLMSRVTEAFF
V gene: TRBV5-8; J gene: TRBJ1-3; CDR3 protein: CASSFEPDRGAGNTIYF
V gene: TRBV6-2/TRBV6-3; J gene: TRBJ1-1; CDR3 protein: CASSYSRTEMNTEAFF
V gene: TRBV19; J gene: TRBJ1-6; CDR3 protein: CASSIQGNSYNSPLHF
V gene: TRBV5-1; J gene: TRBJ2-1; CDR3 protein: CASSPAGQAYNEQFF
V gene: TRBV13; J gene: TRBJ1-2; CDR3 protein: CASSLVGGATF
V gene: TRBV28; J gene: TRBJ1-1; CDR3 protein: CASRPAPMNTEAFF
V gene: TRBV5-4; J gene: TRBJ2-7; CDR3 protein: CASSLAASGGYEQYF
V gene: TRBV10-3; J gene: TRBJ2-7; CDR3 protein: CAITLTGDSYEQYF
V gene: TRBV7-2; J gene: TRBJ1-3; CDR3 protein: CASSLMALSSGNTIYF
V gene: TRBV19; J gene: TRBJ1-3; CDR3 protein: CASSIPGPRGNTIYF
V gene: TRBV7-2; J gene: TRBJ2-7; CDR3 protein: CASSPLLAGGTRQYF
V gene: TRBV7-2; J gene: TRBJ1-1; CDR3 protein: CASSLGGTVRNTEAFF
V gene: TRBV6-5; J gene: TRBJ2-3; CDR3 protein: CASGRTSGGTDTQYF
V gene: TRBV6-2/TRBV6-3; J gene: TRBJ2-3; CDR3 protein: CASSYRLAYTDAQYF
V gene: TRBV28; J gene: TRBJ2-1; CDR3 protein: CASTSQAGDYNEQFF
V gene: TRBV27; J gene: TRBJ2-7; CDR3 protein: CASSLGLYVHEQYF
V gene: TRBV7-9; J gene: TRBJ2-2; CDR3 protein: CASSAPRGTANTGELFF
V gene: TRBV7-6; J gene: TRBJ2-3; CDR3 protein: CASSSRGAGDTQYF
V gene: TRBV12-3/TRBV12-4; J gene: TRBJ2-5; CDR3 protein: CASSSPVGETQYF
V gene: TRBV11-3; J gene: TRBJ2-1; CDR3 protein: CASSFGGFKEQFF
V gene: TRBV10-3; J gene: TRBJ2-7; CDR3 protein: CAISGRAGEPQGSYEQYF
V gene: TRBV7-8; J gene: TRBJ1-4; CDR3 protein: CASSARVSTNEKLFF
V gene: TRBV6-2/TRBV6-3; J gene: TRBJ2-5; CDR3 protein: CASSHERARETQYF
V gene: TRBV7-9; J gene: TRBJ2-7; CDR3 protein: CASSPVPYEQYF
V gene: TRBV28; J gene: TRBJ1-6; CDR3 protein: CASSEAGSPLHF
V gene: TRBV5-1; J gene: TRBJ2-1; CDR3 protein: CASSYRDRVNEQFF
V gene: TRBV6-6; J gene: TRBJ1-5; CDR3 protein: CASSHGQGARAGQPQHF
V gene: TRBV20-1; J gene: TRBJ1-5; CDR3 protein: CSASTQMGNQPQHF
V gene: TRBV9; J gene: TRBJ2-2; CDR3 protein: CASRRGLAENTGELFF
V gene: TRBV11-1; J gene: TRBJ2-7; CDR3 protein: CASSLGEWAYEQYF
V gene: TRBV5-6; J gene: TRBJ2-5; CDR3 protein: CASSYQETQYF
V gene: TRBV4-3; J gene: TRBJ2-7; CDR3 protein: CASSPTEVEEQYF
V gene: TRBV18; J gene: TRBJ1-2; CDR3 protein: CASSPPGGNYGYTF
V gene: TRBV20-1; J gene: TRBJ1-2; CDR3 protein: CSAPWRGGYTF
V gene: TRBV28; J gene: TRBJ2-7; CDR3 protein: CASSSLGQGNDEQYF
V gene: TRBV15; J gene: TRBJ1-1; CDR3 protein: CATSRTRGNTEAFF
V gene: TRBV19; J gene: TRBJ2-3; CDR3 protein: CASSAVAGGQDTQYF
V gene: TRBV29-1; J gene: TRBJ2-7; CDR3 protein: CSFRQGYEQYF
V gene: TRBV3-1/TRBV3-2; J gene: TRBJ1-6; CDR3 protein: CASSQGINSPLHF
V gene: TRBV18; J gene: TRBJ1-2; CDR3 protein: CASSPGTGDLGYTF
V gene: TRBV27; J gene: TRBJ2-7; CDR3 protein: CASSLIQAGSSYEQYF
V gene: TRBV9; J gene: TRBJ2-1; CDR3 protein: CASSAGTSNDNEQFF
V gene: TRBV13; J gene: TRBJ2-7; CDR3 protein: CASSRYTSGVAYEQYF
V gene: TRBV11-1; J gene: TRBJ1-2; CDR3 protein: CASSFTPDSRYGYTF
V gene: TRBV27; J gene: TRBJ2-6; CDR3 protein: CASQGVRANVLTF
V gene: TRBV12-3/TRBV12-4; J gene: TRBJ1-6; CDR3 protein: CASSLARGSPLHF
V gene: TRBV5-6; J gene: TRBJ2-1; CDR3 protein: CASSLGWTGDNEQFF
V gene: TRBV3-1/TRBV3-2; J gene: TRBJ1-3; CDR3 protein: CASSPRGQGAGNTIYF